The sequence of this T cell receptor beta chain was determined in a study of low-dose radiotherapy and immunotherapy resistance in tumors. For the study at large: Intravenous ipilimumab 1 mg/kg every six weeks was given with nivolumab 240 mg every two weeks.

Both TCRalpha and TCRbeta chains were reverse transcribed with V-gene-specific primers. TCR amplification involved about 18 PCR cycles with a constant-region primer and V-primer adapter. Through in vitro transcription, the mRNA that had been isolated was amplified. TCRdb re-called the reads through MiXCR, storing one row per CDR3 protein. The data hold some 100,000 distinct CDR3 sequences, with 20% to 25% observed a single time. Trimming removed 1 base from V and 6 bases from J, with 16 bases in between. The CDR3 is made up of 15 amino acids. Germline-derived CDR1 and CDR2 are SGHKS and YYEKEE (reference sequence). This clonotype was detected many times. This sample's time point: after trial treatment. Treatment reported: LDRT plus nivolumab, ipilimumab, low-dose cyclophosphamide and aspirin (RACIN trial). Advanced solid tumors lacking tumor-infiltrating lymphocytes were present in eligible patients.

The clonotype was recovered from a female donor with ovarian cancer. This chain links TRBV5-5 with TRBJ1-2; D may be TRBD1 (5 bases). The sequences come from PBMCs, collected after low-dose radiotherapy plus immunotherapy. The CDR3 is CASSLISGTGNGYTF. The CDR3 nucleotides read TGTGCCAGCAGCTTGATTTCCGGGACGGGAAATGGCTACACCTTC.